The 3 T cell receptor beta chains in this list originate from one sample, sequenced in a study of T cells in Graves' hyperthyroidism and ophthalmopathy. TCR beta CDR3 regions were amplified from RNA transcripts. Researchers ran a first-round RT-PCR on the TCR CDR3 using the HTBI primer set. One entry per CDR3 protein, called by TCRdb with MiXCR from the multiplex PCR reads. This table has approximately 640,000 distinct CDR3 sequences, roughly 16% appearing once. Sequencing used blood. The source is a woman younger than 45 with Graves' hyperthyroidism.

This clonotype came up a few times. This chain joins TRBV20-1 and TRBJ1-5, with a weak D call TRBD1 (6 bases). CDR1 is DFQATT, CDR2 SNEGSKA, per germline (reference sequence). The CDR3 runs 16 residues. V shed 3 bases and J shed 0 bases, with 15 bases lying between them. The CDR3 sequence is CSARPQGTISNQPQHF. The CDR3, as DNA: TGCAGTGCTAGGCCGCAGGGGACGATTAGCAATCAGCCCCAGCATTTT.

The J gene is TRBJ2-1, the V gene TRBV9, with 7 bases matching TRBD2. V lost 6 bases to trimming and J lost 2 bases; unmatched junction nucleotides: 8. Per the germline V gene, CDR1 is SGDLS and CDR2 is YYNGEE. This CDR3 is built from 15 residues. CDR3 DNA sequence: TGTGCCAGCACCCGGGGTGGGAGGGCCTACAATGAGCAGTTCTTC. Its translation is CASTRGGRAYNEQFF.

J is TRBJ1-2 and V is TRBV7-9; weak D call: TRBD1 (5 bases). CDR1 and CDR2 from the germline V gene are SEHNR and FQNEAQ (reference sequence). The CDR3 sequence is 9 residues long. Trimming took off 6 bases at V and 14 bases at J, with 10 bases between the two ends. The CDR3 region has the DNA TGTGCCAGCAGTCCCCGGGGGACCTTC. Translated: CASSPRGTF.